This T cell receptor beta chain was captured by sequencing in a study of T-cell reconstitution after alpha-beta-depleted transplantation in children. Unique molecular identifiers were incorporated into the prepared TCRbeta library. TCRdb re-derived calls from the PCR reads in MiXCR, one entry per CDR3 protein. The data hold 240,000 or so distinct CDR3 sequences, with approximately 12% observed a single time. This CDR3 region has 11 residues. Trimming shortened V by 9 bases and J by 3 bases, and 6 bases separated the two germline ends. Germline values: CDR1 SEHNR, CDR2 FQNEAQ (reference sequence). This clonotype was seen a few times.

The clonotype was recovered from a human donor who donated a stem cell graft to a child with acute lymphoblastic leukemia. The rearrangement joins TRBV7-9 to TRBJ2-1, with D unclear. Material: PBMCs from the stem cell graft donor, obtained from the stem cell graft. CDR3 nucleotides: TGTGCCAGTGAGTACTACAATGAGCAGTTCTTC. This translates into CASEYYNEQFF.